The clone carrying this TCR beta chain was counted at least ten times. Its antigen remains unidentified. This entry belongs to a study of response to subunit inactivated influenza vaccine. Findings and caveats of the study: Authors suggested each seasonal influenza vaccination recruits few new T cells.

Using its own MiXCR run on the RT-PCR reads, TCRdb lists one record per CDR3 protein. Counted here are around 530,000 distinct CDR3 sequences, about 10% occurring once; the ten biggest clones make up more than 8.5%. The CDR3 is made up of 14 amino acids. V was clipped by 6 bases and J by 6 bases, with 17 bases between them. This sample comprised PBMCs from blood, obtained on the day of vaccination. This sequence was found in a man between 45 and 60 years old who received an inactivated influenza vaccine. V is TRBV12-3 or TRBV12-4 and J is TRBJ1-1; D not certain. CDR3 DNA sequence: TGTGCCAGCAGCAACTCTTTCATCGGCCCTGAAGCTTTCTTT. Amino acids: CASSNSFIGPEAFF.